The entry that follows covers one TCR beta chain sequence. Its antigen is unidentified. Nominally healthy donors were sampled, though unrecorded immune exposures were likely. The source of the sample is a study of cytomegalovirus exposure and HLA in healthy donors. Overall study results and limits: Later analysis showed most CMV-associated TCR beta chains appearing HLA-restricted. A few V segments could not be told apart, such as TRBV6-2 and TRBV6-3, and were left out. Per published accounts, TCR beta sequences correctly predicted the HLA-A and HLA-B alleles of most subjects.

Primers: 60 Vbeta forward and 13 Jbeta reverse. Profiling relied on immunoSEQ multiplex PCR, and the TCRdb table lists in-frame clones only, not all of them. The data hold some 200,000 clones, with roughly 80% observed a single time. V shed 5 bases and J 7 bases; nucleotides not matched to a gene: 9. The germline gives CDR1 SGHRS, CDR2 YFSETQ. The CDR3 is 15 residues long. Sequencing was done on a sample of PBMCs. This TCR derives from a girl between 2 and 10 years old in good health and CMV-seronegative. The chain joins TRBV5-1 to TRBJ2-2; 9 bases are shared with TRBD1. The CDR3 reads CASRAGQGSIGELFF. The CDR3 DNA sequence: TGCGCCAGCAGAGCGGGACAGGGAAGTATCGGGGAGCTGTTTTTT.